These 3 T cell receptor beta chains were all obtained from the same sample, sequenced in a study of blood T cell repertoires in COVID-19. Sequenced by immunoSEQ multiplex PCR; TCRdb stores in-frame clones only, minus some. The sample has 100,000 to 150,000 clones, about 70% seen once. Input material: peripheral blood. The source is a woman in her sixties or seventies with acute or convalescent COVID-19.

The rearrangement links TRBV27 to TRBJ2-5; 8 nucleotides agree with TRBD2. This CDR3 has 16 amino acids. Germline V gives CDR1 MNHEY, CDR2 SMNVEV (reference sequence). Trimming at V came to 1 base and at J to 4 bases, leaving 8 bases not matched to a gene. The CDR3 region has the DNA TGTGCCAGCAGTTTATTCGGGGCGGGGGGTCGAGAGACCCAGTACTTC. This sequence encodes CASSLFGAGGRETQYF.

The chain employs TRBV3-1 (or the pseudogene TRBV3-2) and TRBJ1-4, with a tentative D call TRBD1 (5 bases). V gave up 2 bases and J gave up 3 bases, with 10 bases separating them. Germline CDR1 LGHDT, CDR2 YNNKEL (reference sequence). This CDR3 spans 15 amino acids. CDR3 sequence: CASSQRDFSNEKLFF. Written as DNA, the CDR3 is TGTGCCAGCAGCCAACGGGACTTCTCTAATGAAAAACTGTTTTTT.

V is TRBV7-8 and J is TRBJ2-5; 8 bases match TRBD1. With V trimmed by 4 bases and J by 2 bases, 12 bases remained unmatched. This CDR3 has 17 amino acids. Germline V gene sequence: CDR1 SGHVS, CDR2 FQNEAQ. The CDR3 is CASSWAGRQGRQETQYF. The DNA for the CDR3 is TGTGCCAGCAGCTGGGCCGGGAGACAGGGGAGACAAGAGACCCAGTACTTC.